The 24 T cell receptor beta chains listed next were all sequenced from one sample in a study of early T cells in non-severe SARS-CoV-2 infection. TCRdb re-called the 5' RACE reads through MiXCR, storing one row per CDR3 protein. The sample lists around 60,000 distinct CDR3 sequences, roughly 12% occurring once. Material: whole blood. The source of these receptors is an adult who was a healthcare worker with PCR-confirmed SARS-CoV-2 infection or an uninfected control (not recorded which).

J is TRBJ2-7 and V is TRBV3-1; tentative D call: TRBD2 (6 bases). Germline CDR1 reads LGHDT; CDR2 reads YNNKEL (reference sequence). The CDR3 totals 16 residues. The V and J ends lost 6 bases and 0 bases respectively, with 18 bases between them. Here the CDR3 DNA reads TGTGCCAGCAGTCCGGTTTTGGAGGGAGGCTCCTACGAGCAGTACTTC. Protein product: CASSPVLEGGSYEQYF.

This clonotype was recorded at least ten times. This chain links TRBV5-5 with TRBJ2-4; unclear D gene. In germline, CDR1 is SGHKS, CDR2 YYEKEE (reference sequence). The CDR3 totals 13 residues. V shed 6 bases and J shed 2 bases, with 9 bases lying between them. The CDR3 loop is CASTPESKNIQYF. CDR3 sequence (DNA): TGTGCCAGCACCCCCGAGTCCAAAAACATTCAGTACTTC.

CDR3 loop: CASTPSGTSGSYEQYF. CDR3 in DNA: TGTGCCAGCACCCCCTCCGGGACTAGCGGGTCCTACGAGCAGTACTTC. V is TRBV6-1 and J is TRBJ2-7, with TRBD2 matching over 12 bases. Germline V lookup: CDR1 MNHNS, CDR2 SASEGT. The J segment lost 1 base and the V segment lost 7 bases, leaving 8 bases of the junction unmatched. The CDR3 extends over 16 amino acids.

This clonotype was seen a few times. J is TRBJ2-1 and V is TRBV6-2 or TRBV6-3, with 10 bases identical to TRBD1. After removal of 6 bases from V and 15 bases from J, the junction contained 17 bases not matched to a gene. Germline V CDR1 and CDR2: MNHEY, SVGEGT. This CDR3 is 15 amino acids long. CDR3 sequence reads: CASRDRDRGLKKVFF. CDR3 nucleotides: TGTGCCAGCAGAGACCGGGACAGGGGACTCAAGAAGGTGTTCTTC.

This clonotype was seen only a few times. The CDR3 loop is CASREREWGEQFF. The CDR3 region has the DNA TGTGCCAGCAGAGAGCGGGAGTGGGGTGAGCAGTTCTTC. The V and J genes are TRBV6-2 or TRBV6-3 and TRBJ2-1, with 8 bases aligning to TRBD2. The CDR3 has 13 residues. V dropped 6 bases and J dropped 9; count of bases not matched to a gene: 7. CDR1 and CDR2 from the germline V gene are MNHEY and SVGEGT.

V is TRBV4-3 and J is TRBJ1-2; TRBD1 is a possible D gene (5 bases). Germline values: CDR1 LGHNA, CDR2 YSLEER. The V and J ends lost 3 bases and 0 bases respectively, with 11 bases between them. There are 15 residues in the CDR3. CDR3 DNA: TGCGCCAGCAGCCAGGCAGGGCTACCTAACTATGGCTACACCTTC. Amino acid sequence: CASSQAGLPNYGYTF.

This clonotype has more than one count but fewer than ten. CDR3 in amino acids: CASSFILGTGPLGAEAFF. The CDR3 region has the DNA TGTGCCAGCAGCTTTATATTGGGGACAGGCCCCTTGGGGGCTGAAGCTTTCTTT. The chain employs TRBV7-9 and TRBJ1-1, with 8 bases matching TRBD1. Germline CDR1 and CDR2: SEHNR and FQNEAQ (reference sequence). This CDR3 is 18 amino acids long. J lost 6 bases, V lost 3 bases, and 18 bases had no gene match.

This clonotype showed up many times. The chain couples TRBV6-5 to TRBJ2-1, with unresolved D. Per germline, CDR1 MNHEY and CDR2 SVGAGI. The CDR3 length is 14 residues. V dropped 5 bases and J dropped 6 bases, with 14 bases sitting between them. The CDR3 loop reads CASSPRQISNEQFF. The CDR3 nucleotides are TGTGCCAGCAGTCCCCGGCAGATTTCCAATGAGCAGTTCTTC.

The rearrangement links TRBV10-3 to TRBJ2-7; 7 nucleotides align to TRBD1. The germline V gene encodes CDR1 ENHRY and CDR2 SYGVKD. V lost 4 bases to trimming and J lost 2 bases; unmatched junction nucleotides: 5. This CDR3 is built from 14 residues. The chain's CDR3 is CAISVGRGTYEQYF. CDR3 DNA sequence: TGTGCCATCAGTGTGGGCAGGGGGACCTACGAGCAGTACTTC.

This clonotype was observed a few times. The CDR3 coding sequence is TGTGCCTGGAGCGGTTTTACGGGTGATGGCTACACCTTC. Encoded protein: CAWSGFTGDGYTF. The J gene is TRBJ1-2, the V gene TRBV30, with D hard to call. CDR3 length: 13 amino acids. Trimming took 3 bases from V and 6 from J, leaving 14 bases between them. Germline CDR1 is GTSNPN and CDR2 is SVGIG (reference sequence).

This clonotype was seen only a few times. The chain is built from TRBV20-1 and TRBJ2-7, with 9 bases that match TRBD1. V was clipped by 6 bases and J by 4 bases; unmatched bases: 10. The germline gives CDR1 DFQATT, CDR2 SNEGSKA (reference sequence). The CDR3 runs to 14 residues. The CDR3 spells CSATGTGSRYEQYF. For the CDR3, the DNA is TGCAGTGCCACCGGGACAGGGTCTAGATACGAGCAGTACTTC.

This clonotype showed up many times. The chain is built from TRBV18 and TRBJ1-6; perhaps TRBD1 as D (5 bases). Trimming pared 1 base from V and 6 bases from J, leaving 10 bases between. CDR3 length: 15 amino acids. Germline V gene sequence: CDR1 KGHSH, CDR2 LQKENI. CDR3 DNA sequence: TGTGCCAGCTCACCACGAAAGGGGAGTAATTCACCCCTCCACTTT. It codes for CASSPRKGSNSPLHF.

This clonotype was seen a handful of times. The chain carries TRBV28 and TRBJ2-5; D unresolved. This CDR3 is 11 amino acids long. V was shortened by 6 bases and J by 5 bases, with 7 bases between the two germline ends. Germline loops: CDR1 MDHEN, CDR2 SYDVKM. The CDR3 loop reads CASRAWETQYF. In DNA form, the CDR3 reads TGTGCCAGCAGGGCTTGGGAGACCCAGTACTTC.

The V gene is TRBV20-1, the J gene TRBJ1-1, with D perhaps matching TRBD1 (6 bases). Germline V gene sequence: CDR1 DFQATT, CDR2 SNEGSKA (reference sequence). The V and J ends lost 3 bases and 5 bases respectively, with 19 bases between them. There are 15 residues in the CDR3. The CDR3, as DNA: TGCAGTGCTAGCCGCGGCAGGGGCGGCGGAACTGAAGCTTTCTTT. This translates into CSASRGRGGGTEAFF.

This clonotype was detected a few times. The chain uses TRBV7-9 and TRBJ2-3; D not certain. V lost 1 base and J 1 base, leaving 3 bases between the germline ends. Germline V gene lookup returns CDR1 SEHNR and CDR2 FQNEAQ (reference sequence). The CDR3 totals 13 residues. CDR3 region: CASSLGRTDTQYF. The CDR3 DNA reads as TGTGCCAGCAGCTTAGGGCGCACAGATACGCAGTATTTT.

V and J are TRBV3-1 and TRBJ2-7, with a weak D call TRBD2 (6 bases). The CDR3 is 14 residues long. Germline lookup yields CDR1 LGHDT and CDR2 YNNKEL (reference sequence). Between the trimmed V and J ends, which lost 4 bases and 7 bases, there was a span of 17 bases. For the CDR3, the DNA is TGTGCCAGCAGCCCGGCTCGGGAGCGCCGGGAGCAGTACTTC. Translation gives CASSPARERREQYF.

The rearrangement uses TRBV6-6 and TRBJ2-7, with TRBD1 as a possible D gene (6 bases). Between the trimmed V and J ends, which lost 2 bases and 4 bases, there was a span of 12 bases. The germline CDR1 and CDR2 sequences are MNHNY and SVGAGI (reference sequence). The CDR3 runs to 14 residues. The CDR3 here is CASSYKGTTYEQYF. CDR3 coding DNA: TGTGCCAGCAGTTACAAAGGGACAACTTACGAGCAGTACTTC.

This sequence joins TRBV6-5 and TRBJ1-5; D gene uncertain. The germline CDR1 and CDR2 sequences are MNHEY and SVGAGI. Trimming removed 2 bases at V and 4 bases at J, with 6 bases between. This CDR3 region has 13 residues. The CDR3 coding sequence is TGTGCCAGCAGTTACCTAGGGAATCAGCCCCAGCATTTT. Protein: CASSYLGNQPQHF.

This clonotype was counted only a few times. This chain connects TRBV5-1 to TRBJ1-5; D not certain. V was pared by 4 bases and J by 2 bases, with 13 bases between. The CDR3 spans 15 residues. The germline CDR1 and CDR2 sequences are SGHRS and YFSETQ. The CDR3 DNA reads TGCGCCAGCAGCGGATTAAAGGCGGGCAATCAGCCCCAGCATTTT. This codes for CASSGLKAGNQPQHF.

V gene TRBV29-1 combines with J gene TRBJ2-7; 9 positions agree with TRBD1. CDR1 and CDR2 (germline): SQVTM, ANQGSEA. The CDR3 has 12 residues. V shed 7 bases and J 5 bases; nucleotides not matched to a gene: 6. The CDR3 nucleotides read TGCAGCGCGGGACAGGGTAGGAACGAGCAGTACTTC. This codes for CSAGQGRNEQYF.

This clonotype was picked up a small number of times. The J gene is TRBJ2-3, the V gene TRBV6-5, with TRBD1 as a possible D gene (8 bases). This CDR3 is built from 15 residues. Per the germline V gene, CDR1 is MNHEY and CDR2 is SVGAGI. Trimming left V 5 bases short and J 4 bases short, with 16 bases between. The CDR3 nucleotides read TGTGCCAGCAGTGAACGACAGGGGAGGGCAGATACGCAGTATTTT. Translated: CASSERQGRADTQYF.

This CDR3 reads CASSKRNYGDRHLYGYTF. In nucleotides, the CDR3 is TGTGCCAGCAGCAAAAGAAATTATGGGGACAGGCACCTATATGGCTACACCTTC. The chain combines TRBV21-1 with TRBJ1-2; TRBD1 reflects the table's D call only, with no check against the DNA. TRBV21-1 is designated a pseudogene. This CDR3 spans 18 amino acids.

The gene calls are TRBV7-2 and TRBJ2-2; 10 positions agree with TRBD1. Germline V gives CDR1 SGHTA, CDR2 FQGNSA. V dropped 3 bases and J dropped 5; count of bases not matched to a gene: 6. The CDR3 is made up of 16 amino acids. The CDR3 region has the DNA TGTGCCAGCAGCTTCGACAGGGGGCGGCAGACCGGGGAGCTGTTTTTT. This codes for CASSFDRGRQTGELFF. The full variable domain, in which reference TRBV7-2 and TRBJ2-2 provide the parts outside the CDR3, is GAGVSQSPSNKVTEKGKDVELRCDPISGHTALYWYRQSLGQGLEFLIYFQGNSAPDKSGLPSDRFSAERTGGSVSTLTIQRTQQEDSAVYLCASSFDRGRQTGELFFGEGSRLTVL.

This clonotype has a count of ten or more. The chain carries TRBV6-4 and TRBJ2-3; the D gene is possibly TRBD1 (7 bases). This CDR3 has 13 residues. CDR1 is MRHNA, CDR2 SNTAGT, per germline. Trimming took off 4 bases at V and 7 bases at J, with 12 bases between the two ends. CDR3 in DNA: TGTGCCAGCAGTGCAGCAGGGGGGAATACGCAGTATTTT. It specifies CASSAAGGNTQYF.